This T cell receptor beta chain is from a study of spatial heterogeneity in lung cancer. Study background: The 72 donors had untreated early-stage non-small cell lung cancer. At a median of roughly 2 years after resection, follow-up PBMC samples were sequenced when available. Findings and caveats of the study: Compared with follow-up, resection was when ubiquitous expanded tumor TCRs appeared in blood more.

Comments on this clonotype: Antigen unknown.

Each CDR3 protein gets one entry after TCRdb re-called the 5' RACE reads with MiXCR. The profile shows 110,000 or so distinct CDR3 sequences, 10% to 14% of them singletons. The CDR3 runs 16 residues. J gave up 4 bases and V 0 bases, and 5 bases lay outside the gene matches. Looked up from germline, CDR1 is MNHEY and CDR2 is SMNVEV (reference sequence). Time point: blood at routine non-recurrence follow-up after resection. TCRs were sequenced from unsorted whole RNA of tumor, nontumor lung or PBMC. The source material was PBMCs, sampled at follow-up. The sequence was collected from a female donor with early-stage non-small cell lung cancer. This rearrangement joins TRBV27 to TRBJ2-3, with 9 positions matching TRBD1. This CDR3 reads CASSLSWDRVPDTQYF. As DNA, the CDR3 is TGTGCCAGCAGTTTATCTTGGGACAGGGTCCCAGATACGCAGTATTTT.